This T cell receptor (beta chain) was found in a study of post-analysis software for immune sequencing data. Study as a whole: Relapsing-remitting, secondary progressive and progressive-relapsing forms made up the multiple sclerosis disease courses. Findings of the study overall: Several TRBV segments, TRBV5-6, TRBV5-1 and TRBV20-1 among them, were found more frequent in patients than controls. By F measure, samples from a shared preparation batch strongly co-clustered. Among multiple sclerosis patients, normalized Chao1 diversity was significantly below that of controls.

This clonotype was counted once. Antigen specificity is unknown. cDNA libraries for TCR beta contained unique molecular identifiers. With about 0.95 to 11 million T cells as the source, approximately 500,000 cDNA molecules resulted. TCRdb re-called the PCR reads through MiXCR, storing one row per CDR3 protein. This sample has roughly 730,000 distinct CDR3 sequences; 25% to 30% occur once, and the top ten carry roughly 0.57%. The germline V gene has CDR1 SGHTA and CDR2 FQGNSA. V was shortened by 4 bases and J by 5 bases, with 14 bases between the two germline ends. The CDR3 totals 14 residues. The material sequenced was blood. This receptor was identified in a girl aged 5-17 years with multiple sclerosis. The chain links TRBV7-2 to TRBJ2-5; D might be TRBD1 (6 bases). The CDR3, as DNA: TGTGCCAGCAGCTGCGGTGGGGGCGGGGAGACCCAGTACTTC. The encoded protein is CASSCGGGGETQYF.